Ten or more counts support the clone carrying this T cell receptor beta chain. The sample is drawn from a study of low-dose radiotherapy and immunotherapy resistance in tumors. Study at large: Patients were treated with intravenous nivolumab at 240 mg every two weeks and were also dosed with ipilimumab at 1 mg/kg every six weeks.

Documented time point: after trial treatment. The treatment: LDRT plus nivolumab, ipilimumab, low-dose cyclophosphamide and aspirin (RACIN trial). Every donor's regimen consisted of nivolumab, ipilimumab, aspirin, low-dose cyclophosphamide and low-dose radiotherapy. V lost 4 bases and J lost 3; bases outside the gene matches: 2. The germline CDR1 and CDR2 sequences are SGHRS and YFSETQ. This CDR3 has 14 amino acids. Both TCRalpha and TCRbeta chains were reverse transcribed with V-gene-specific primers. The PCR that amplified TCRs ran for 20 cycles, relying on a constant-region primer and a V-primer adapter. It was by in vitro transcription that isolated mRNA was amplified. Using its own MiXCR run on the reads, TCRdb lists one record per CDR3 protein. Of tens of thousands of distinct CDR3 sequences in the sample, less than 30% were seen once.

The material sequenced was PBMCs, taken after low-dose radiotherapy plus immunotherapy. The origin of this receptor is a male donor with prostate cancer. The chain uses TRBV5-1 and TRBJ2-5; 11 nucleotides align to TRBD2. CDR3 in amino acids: CASSEGLAEETQYF. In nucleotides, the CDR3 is TGCGCCAGCAGCGAGGGACTAGCGGAAGAGACCCAGTACTTC.